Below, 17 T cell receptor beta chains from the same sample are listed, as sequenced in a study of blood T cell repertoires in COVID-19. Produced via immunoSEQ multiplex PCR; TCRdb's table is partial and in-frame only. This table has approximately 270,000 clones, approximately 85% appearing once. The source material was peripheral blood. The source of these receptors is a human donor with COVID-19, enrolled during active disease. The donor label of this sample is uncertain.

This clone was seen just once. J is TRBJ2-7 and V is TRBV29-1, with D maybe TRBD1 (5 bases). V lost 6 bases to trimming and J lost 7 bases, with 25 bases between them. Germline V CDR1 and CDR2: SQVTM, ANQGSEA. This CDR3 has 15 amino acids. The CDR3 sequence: CSVHTRDRVESEQYF. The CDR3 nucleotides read TGCAGCGTCCATACCCGAGACAGAGTCGAGAGTGAGCAGTACTTC.

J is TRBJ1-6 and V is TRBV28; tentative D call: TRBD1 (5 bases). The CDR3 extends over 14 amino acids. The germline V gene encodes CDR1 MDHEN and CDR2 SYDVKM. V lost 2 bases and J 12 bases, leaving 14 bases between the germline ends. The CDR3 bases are TGTGCCAGCAGTTTAAGACGGCAGGGTCAACCCCTCCACTTT. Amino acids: CASSLRRQGQPLHF.

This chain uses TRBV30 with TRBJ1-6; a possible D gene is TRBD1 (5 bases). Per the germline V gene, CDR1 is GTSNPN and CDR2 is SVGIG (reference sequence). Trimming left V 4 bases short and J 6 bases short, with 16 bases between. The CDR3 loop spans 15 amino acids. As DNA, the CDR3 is TGTGCCTGGAAGCCGGGGGGGGTGAGTAATTCACCCCTCCACTTT. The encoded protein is CAWKPGGVSNSPLHF. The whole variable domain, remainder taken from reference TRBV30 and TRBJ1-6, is SQTIHQWPATLVQPVGSPLSLECTVEGTSNPNLYWYRQAAGRGLQLLFYSVGIGQISSEVPQNLSASRPQDRQFILSSKKLLLSDSGFYLCAWKPGGVSNSPLHFGNGTRLTVT.

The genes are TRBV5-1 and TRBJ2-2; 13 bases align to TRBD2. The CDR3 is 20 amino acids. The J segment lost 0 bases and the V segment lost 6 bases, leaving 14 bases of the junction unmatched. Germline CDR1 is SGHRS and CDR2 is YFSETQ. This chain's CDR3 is CASIPGLAGFSTPNTGELFF. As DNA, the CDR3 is TGCGCCAGCATCCCGGGACTAGCGGGATTTAGTACCCCGAACACCGGGGAGCTGTTTTTT.

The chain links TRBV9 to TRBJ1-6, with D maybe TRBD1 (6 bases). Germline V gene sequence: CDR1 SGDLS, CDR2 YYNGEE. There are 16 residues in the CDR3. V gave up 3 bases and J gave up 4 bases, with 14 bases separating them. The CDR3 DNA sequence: TGTGCCAGCAGCGCTAGCCGACAGGCTTATAATTCACCCCTCCACTTT. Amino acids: CASSASRQAYNSPLHF.

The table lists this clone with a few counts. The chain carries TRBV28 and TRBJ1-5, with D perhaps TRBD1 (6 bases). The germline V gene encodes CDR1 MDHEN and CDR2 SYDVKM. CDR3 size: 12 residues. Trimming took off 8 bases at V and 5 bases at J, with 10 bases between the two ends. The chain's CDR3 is CASGTSHQPQHF. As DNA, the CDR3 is TGTGCCAGCGGGACATCTCATCAGCCCCAGCATTTT.

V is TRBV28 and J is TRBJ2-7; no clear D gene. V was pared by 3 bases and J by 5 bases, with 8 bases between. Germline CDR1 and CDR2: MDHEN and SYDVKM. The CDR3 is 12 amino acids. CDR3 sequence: CASSFRLDEQYF. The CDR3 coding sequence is TGTGCCAGCAGTTTCCGGCTAGACGAGCAGTACTTC.

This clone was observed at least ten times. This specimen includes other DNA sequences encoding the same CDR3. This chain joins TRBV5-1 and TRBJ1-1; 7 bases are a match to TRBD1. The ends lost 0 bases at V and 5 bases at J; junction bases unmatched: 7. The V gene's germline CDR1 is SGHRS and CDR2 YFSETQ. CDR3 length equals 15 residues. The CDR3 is CASSLDGTGETEAFF. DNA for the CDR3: TGCGCCAGCAGCTTGGATGGTACAGGGGAGACTGAAGCTTTCTTT.

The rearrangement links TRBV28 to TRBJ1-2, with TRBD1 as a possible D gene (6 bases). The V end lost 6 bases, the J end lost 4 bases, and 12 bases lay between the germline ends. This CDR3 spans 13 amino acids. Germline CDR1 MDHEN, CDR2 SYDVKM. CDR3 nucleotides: TGTGCCAGCAGGGAACAGGGAATCTATGGCTACACCTTC. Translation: CASREQGIYGYTF.

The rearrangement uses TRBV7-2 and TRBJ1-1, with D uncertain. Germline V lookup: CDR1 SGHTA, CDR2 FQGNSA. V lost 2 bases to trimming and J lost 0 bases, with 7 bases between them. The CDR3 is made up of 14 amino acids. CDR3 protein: CASSLSSLNTEAFF. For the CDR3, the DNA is TGTGCCAGCAGCTTATCTAGTCTGAACACTGAAGCTTTCTTT.

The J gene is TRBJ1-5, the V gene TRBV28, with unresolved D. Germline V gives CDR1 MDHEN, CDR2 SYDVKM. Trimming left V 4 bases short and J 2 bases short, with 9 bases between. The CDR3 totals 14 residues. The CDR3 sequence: CASSYLSGNQPQHF. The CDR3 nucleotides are TGTGCCAGCAGTTATCTGTCGGGCAATCAGCCCCAGCATTTT.

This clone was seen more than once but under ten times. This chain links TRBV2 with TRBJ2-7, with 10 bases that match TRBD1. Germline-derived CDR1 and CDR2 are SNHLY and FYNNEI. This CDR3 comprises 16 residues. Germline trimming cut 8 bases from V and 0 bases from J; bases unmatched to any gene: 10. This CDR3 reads CASRGQGSPSSYEQYF. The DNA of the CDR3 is TGTGCCAGCCGGGGACAGGGGTCCCCGAGCTCCTACGAGCAGTACTTC. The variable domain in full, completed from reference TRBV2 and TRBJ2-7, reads EPEVTQTPSHQVTQMGQEVILRCVPISNHLYFYWYRQILGQKVEFLVSFYNNEISEKSEIFDDQFSVERPDGSNFTLKIRSTKLEDSAMYFCASRGQGSPSSYEQYFGPGTRLTVT.

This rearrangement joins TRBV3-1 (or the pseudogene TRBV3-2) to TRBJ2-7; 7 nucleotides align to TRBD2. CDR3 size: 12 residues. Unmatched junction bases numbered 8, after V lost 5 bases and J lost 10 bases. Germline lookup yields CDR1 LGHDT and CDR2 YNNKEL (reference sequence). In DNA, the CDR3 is TGTGCCAGCAGCTATGGGACTACTTATCAGTACTTC. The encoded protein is CASSYGTTYQYF.

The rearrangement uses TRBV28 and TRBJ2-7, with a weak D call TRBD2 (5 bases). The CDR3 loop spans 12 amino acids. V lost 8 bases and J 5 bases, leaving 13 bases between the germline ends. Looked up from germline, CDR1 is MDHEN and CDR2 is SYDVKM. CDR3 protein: CASCSNGDEQYF. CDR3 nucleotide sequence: TGTGCCAGCTGTTCAAACGGGGACGAGCAGTACTTC. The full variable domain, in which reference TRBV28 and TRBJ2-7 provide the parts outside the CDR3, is DVKVTQSSRYLVKRTGEKVFLECVQDMDHENMFWYRQDPGLGLRLIYFSYDVKMKEKGDIPEGYSVSREKKERFSLILESASTNQTSMYLCASCSNGDEQYFGPGTRLTVT.

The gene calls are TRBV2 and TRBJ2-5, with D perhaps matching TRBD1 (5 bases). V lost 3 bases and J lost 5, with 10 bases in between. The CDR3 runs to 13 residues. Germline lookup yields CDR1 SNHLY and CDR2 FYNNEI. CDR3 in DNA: TGTGCCAGCAGTGATAGGGCAGGGGAGACCCAGTACTTC. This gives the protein CASSDRAGETQYF.

The CDR3 region is CASTLVAGHPEQFF. In nucleotides, the CDR3 is TGCGCCAGCACCCTGGTCGCGGGGCATCCAGAGCAGTTCTTC. The chain has TRBV5-1 and TRBJ2-1; weak D call: TRBD2 (6 bases). Germline CDR1 is SGHRS and CDR2 is YFSETQ. The V end was cut by 6 bases, the J end by 10 bases, with 20 bases between. CDR3 length: 14 amino acids.

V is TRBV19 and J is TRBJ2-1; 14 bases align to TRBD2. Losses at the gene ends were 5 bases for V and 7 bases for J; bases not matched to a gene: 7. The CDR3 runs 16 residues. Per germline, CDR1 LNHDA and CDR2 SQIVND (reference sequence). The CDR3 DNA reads TGTGCCAGTAGTGCCCGACTAGCGGGAGGGGTAAATGAGCAGTTCTTC. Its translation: CASSARLAGGVNEQFF.